This TCR beta chain was recorded in a study of T cells in localized non-small cell lung cancer. TCRdb's copy holds only in-frame clones and misses some; the assay was immunoSEQ multiplex PCR. The sample carries tens of thousands of clones, 80% recorded once. Notes on the study in general: It was uninvolved adjacent lung that showed the highest T cell clonality, exceeding tumor. A median of about 58 of the top 100 tumor clones appeared in adjacent lung, which was paired and uninvolved. Higher T cell density in the blood was associated with longer overall survival, whereas higher adjacent-lung clonality associated with shorter survival. Sequencing covered just one tumor region, so heterogeneity cannot be ruled out.

This clone appeared a few times. Its antigen is not identified. The source material was peripheral blood, sampled before any cancer treatment. The origin of this receptor is a male donor older than 55 with stage III squamous cell lung carcinoma.

This CDR3 reads CASSFPGLAGLYPQETQYF. The DNA of the CDR3 is TGCGCCAGCAGCTTTCCGGGACTAGCGGGCCTTTACCCACAAGAGACCCAGTACTTC. The V gene is TRBV5-1, the J gene TRBJ2-5, with 12 bases that match TRBD2. This CDR3 has 19 amino acids. The trim removed 2 bases at V and 2 bases at J, leaving 13 bases unmatched. Germline values: CDR1 SGHRS, CDR2 YFSETQ.